The rows below give T cell receptor beta chains drawn from one sample of a study of PD-1 blockade in classical Hodgkin lymphoma. Clones were read by immunoSEQ multiplex PCR, and TCRdb kept only the in-frame ones, dropping some. Of roughly 100,000 clones in the sample, around 80% were seen once. This specimen consisted of peripheral blood mononuclear cells (PBMCs), obtained before the fourth cycle of nivolumab. These receptors originate from a human donor with classical Hodgkin lymphoma. The CDR3 runs from the conserved cysteine through the conserved F or W. Each record gives: V gene, clone size, D gene, J gene, CDR3 protein, CDR3 DNA. D genes are given only for firm matches. Only part of the rows carry a size: once, few, many, or a class if the clone is expanded.

>TRBV6-1|NA|NA|TRBJ1-2
CAISETVVLFRGYGYTF
TGTGCCATCAGTGAGACAGTCGTGTTGTTTCGGGGCTATGGCTACACCTTC
>TRBV9|NA|NA|TRBJ1-1
CDQGRAERYPFPVNTEAFF
TGTGACCAGGGGAGGGCAGAACGATACCCTTTTCCCGTGAACACTGAAGCTTTCTTT
>TRBV2|NA|NA|TRBJ1-2
CASSFTGYGYTF
TGTGCCAGCAGCTTTACAGGGTACGGCTACACCTTC
>TRBV28|many|TRBD1|TRBJ1-6
CASSPWTGNSPLHF
TGTGCCAGCAGCCCATGGACAGGGAATTCACCCCTCCACTTT
>TRBV2|NA|NA|TRBJ2-3
CASSRSEFTDTQYF
TGTGCCAGCAGTCGGAGCGAGTTCACAGATACGCAGTATTTT
>TRBV4-3|NA|NA|TRBJ1-4
CASSQDKVQDNEKLFF
TGCGCCAGCAGCCAAGATAAAGTACAGGATAATGAAAAACTGTTTTTT
>TRBV4-2|NA|NA|TRBJ2-7
CASSQAGATVEQYF
TGTGCCAGCAGCCAAGCGGGAGCGACGGTCGAGCAGTACTTC
>TRBV2|few|NA|TRBJ1-1
CASSVDVVPTTEAFF
TGTGCCAGCAGTGTGGATGTGGTTCCAACAACTGAAGCTTTCTTT
>TRBV5-1|NA|NA|TRBJ2-4
CASSLGVAGSKNIQYF
TGCGCCAGCAGCTTGGGGGTAGCAGGGAGCAAAAACATTCAGTACTTC
>TRBV7-6|few|TRBD2|TRBJ2-5
CASSLSGGGQETQYF
TGTGCCAGCAGCTTAAGCGGGGGAGGTCAAGAGACCCAGTACTTC
>TRBV5-4|NA|TRBD2|TRBJ2-3
CASSQGLAGVGTDTQYF
TGTGCCAGCAGCCAGGGACTAGCGGGAGTTGGTACAGATACGCAGTATTTT
>TRBV27|many|NA|TRBJ1-3
CASSLYPHSGNTIYF
TGTGCCAGCAGTTTATATCCCCACTCTGGAAACACCATATATTTT
>TRBV9|NA|TRBD2|TRBJ2-3
CASSVGLAGVVIDTQYF
TGTGCCAGCAGCGTAGGACTAGCGGGAGTCGTTATAGATACGCAGTATTTT
>TRBV5-1|NA|NA|TRBJ2-7
CASSKKDVLYEQYF
TGCGCCAGCAGCAAGAAAGACGTTCTCTACGAGCAGTACTTC
>TRBV9|NA|TRBD1|TRBJ2-7
CASSLRSGGDRGKPAEQYF
TGTGCCAGCAGCCTCCGTAGTGGGGGGGACAGGGGCAAACCCGCCGAGCAGTACTTC
>TRBV7-2|once|TRBD2|TRBJ2-5
CASSVSGVEETQYF
TGTGCCAGCAGCGTTAGCGGGGTGGAAGAGACCCAGTACTTC
>TRBV10-3|NA|NA|TRBJ1-1
CAIRMDGNTEAFF
TGTGCCATCAGGATGGACGGGAACACTGAAGCTTTCTTT
>TRBV5-8|NA|NA|TRBJ1-2
CASSSVFGGGYTF
TGTGCCAGCAGTTCCGTCTTCGGGGGAGGCTACACCTTC
>TRBV4-1|NA|TRBD1|TRBJ1-1
CASSQVTGGRNTEAFF
TGCGCCAGCAGCCAAGTTACAGGGGGCAGGAACACTGAAGCTTTCTTT
>TRBV25-1|NA|NA|TRBJ1-2
CASSDRGYRDYGYTF
TGTGCCAGCAGTGACCGAGGGTACAGGGACTATGGCTACACCTTC
>TRBV28|NA|TRBD2|TRBJ2-3
CASSRELAGWPSRDTQYF
TGTGCCAGCAGCCGAGAACTAGCGGGTTGGCCTTCCAGGGATACGCAGTATTTT
>TRBV7-2|few|TRBD1|TRBJ2-2
CASSLLGQGVTGELFF
TGTGCCAGCAGCTTGTTGGGACAGGGTGTCACCGGGGAGCTGTTTTTT
>TRBV7-3|NA|NA|TRBJ1-2
CASSPNPGPFPYTF
TGTGCCAGCAGCCCGAATCCGGGTCCATTCCCTTACACCTTC
>TRBV10-3|few|TRBD2|TRBJ2-5
CAISEGREGQETQYF
TGTGCCATCAGTGAGGGTAGGGAGGGACAAGAGACCCAGTACTTC
>TRBV28|NA|NA|TRBJ1-1
CASRSTRGGGTEAFF
TGTGCCAGCAGAAGCACCAGGGGAGGCGGAACTGAAGCTTTCTTT
>TRBV25-1|NA|NA|TRBJ1-1
CASSETGYNTEAFF
TGTGCCAGCAGTGAAACAGGGTACAACACTGAAGCTTTCTTT
>TRBV30|NA|NA|TRBJ1-4
CAWSGGLGRDVINEKLFF
TGTGCCTGGAGCGGGGGTCTAGGCAGGGATGTTATTAATGAAAAACTGTTTTTT
>TRBV27|NA|NA|TRBJ1-2
CASSFTGSYGYTF
TGTGCCAGCAGTTTTACAGGATCCTATGGCTACACCTTC
>TRBV10-3|NA|NA|TRBJ2-1
CAISEKELPNEQFF
TGTGCCATCAGTGAGAAAGAGCTCCCCAATGAGCAGTTCTTC
>TRBV30|NA|TRBD2|TRBJ2-3
CAWRPEEPSGTDTQYF
TGTGCCTGGAGGCCCGAGGAGCCTAGCGGCACTGATACGCAGTATTTT
>TRBV7-2|once|NA|TRBJ2-5
CASSLAGQLQETQYF
TGTGCCAGCAGCTTAGCCGGACAGCTCCAAGAGACCCAGTACTTC
>TRBV27|NA|NA|TRBJ1-4
CASSPHTNEKLFF
TGTGCCAGCAGTCCCCATACGAATGAAAAACTGTTTTTT
>TRBV6-5|NA|NA|TRBJ1-2
CASAQNYGYTF
TGTGCCAGCGCGCAAAACTATGGCTACACCTTC
>TRBV7-9|NA|TRBD2|TRBJ2-1
CASSLGTSGSVEQFF
TGTGCCAGCAGCTTAGGGACTAGCGGGAGTGTTGAGCAGTTCTTC
>TRBV7-3|NA|TRBD1|TRBJ1-1
CASSPPGGSSTEAFF
TGTGCCAGCAGTCCTCCAGGGGGCTCGAGCACTGAAGCTTTCTTT
>TRBV7-3|NA|NA|TRBJ2-2
CASSSPNTGELFF
TGTGCCAGCAGCTCACCGAACACCGGGGAGCTGTTTTTT
>TRBV28|few|TRBD2|TRBJ2-7
CASSPYYRSSGRYEQYF
TGTGCCAGCAGTCCCTACTATAGGTCTAGCGGGAGGTACGAGCAGTACTTC
>TRBV7-6|NA|NA|TRBJ1-2
CASSLVGYGYTF
TGTGCCAGCAGCTTAGTAGGGTATGGCTACACCTTC
>TRBV7-9|NA|TRBD1|TRBJ1-2
CASSLATGEIAGYTF
TGTGCCAGCAGCTTAGCGACAGGGGAGATCGCTGGCTACACCTTC
>TRBV19|NA|TRBD2|TRBJ2-5
CASGRLAGVGETQYF
TGTGCCAGTGGAAGACTAGCGGGAGTCGGGGAGACCCAGTACTTC
>TRBV6-5|NA|NA|TRBJ1-6
CASSTRVRSPLHF
TGTGCCAGCAGTACCCGGGTCCGGTCACCCCTCCACTTT
>TRBV5-5|NA|NA|TRBJ2-6
CASSVTGPYSGANVLTF
TGTGCCAGCAGCGTTACAGGGCCCTACTCTGGGGCCAACGTCCTGACTTTC
>TRBV5-6|NA|TRBD1|TRBJ1-5
CASSLRRGGGRSGPQHF
TGTGCCAGCAGCTTGCGGCGTGGAGGGGGCAGGAGTGGGCCCCAGCATTTT
>TRBV5-1|NA|NA|TRBJ2-5
CASSLTLVREETQYF
TGCGCCAGCAGCCTCACTCTCGTCAGGGAAGAGACCCAGTACTTC
>TRBV19|few|TRBD2|TRBJ2-1
CASSMKTSGRYEQFF
TGTGCCAGTAGTATGAAGACTAGCGGGAGGTATGAGCAGTTCTTC
>TRBV19|NA|NA|TRBJ2-2
CASSILDWNTGELFF
TGTGCCAGTAGTATTTTAGATTGGAACACCGGGGAGCTGTTTTTT
>TRBV30|few|TRBD1|TRBJ2-6
CAWNRDRVAGANVLTF
TGTGCCTGGAACCGGGACAGGGTGGCTGGGGCCAACGTCCTGACTTTC
>TRBV27|NA|NA|TRBJ1-1
CASSLRANMNTEAFF
TGTGCCAGCAGTTTAAGGGCTAACATGAACACTGAAGCTTTCTTT
>TRBV7-2|NA|TRBD1|TRBJ2-7
CASSTGDEQYF
TGTGCCAGTTCCACAGGGGACGAGCAGTACTTC
>TRBV10-3|NA|TRBD1|TRBJ1-1
CAISSGQGGPNTEAFF
TGTGCCATCAGTTCAGGACAGGGGGGACCGAACACTGAAGCTTTCTTT
>TRBV6-4|NA|NA|TRBJ2-3
CASSETGPTDTQYF
TGTGCCAGCAGTGAGACTGGTCCCACAGATACGCAGTATTTT
>TRBV9|NA|NA|TRBJ2-7
CASSVVPREQYF
TGTGCCAGCAGCGTAGTCCCGAGGGAGCAGTACTTC
>TRBV18|NA|NA|TRBJ1-1
CASSHGGNSEAFF
TGTGCCAGCTCCCACGGAGGGAACTCTGAAGCTTTCTTT
>TRBV6-5|NA|TRBD1|TRBJ1-2
CASSSADRWSGNGYTF
TGTGCCAGCAGTTCGGCGGACAGGTGGAGTGGTAATGGCTACACCTTC
>TRBV6-5|once|TRBD1|TRBJ1-2
CASSYSSEQGNYGYTF
TGTGCCAGCAGTTACTCGTCCGAACAGGGGAACTATGGCTACACCTTC
>TRBV7-6|NA|NA|TRBJ1-1
CASSLEVGGPRNTEAFF
TGTGCCAGCAGCTTAGAGGTTGGTGGACCCCGGAACACTGAAGCTTTCTTT
>TRBV11-2|few|NA|TRBJ2-2
CASSTDANTGELFF
TGTGCCAGCAGCACGGACGCGAACACCGGGGAGCTGTTTTTT